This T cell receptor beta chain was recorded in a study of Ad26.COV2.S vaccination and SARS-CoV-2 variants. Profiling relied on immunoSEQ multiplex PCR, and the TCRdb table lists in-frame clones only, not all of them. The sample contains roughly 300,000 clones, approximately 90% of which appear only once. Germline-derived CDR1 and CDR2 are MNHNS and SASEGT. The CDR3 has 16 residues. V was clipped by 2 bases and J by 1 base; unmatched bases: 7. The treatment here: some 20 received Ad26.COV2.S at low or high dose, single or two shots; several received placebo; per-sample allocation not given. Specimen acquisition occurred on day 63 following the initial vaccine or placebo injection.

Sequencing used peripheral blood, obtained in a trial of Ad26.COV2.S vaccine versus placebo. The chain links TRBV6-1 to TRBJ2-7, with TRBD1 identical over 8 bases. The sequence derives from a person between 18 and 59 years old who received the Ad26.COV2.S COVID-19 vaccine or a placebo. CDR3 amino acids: CASSELGQGASYEQYF. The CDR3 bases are TGTGCCAGCAGTGAATTAGGGCAGGGGGCGTCCTACGAGCAGTACTTC.